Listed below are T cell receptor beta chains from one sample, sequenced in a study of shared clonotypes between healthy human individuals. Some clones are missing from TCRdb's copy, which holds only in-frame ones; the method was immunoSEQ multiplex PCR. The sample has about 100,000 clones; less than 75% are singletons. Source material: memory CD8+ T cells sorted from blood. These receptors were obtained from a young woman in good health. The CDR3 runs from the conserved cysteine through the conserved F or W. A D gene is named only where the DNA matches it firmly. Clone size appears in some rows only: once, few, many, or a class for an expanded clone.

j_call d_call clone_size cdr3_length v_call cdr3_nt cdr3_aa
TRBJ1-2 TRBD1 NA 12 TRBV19 TGTGCCAGTAGTAGGGTGACAGGGGGAGTCACCTTC CASSRVTGGVTF
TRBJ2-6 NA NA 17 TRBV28 TGTGCCAGCAGCCCCCGTGGACTCGTCTCTGGGGCCAACGTCCTGACTTTC CASSPRGLVSGANVLTF
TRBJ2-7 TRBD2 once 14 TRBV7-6 TGTGCCAGCAGCTTATTAGCGGGAGCTTACGAGCAGTACTTC CASSLLAGAYEQYF
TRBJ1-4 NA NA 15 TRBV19 TGTGCCAGTAGTATTTATTTCGGCGTCTTTGAAAAACTGTTTTTT CASSIYFGVFEKLFF
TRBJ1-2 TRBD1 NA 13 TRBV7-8 TGTGCCAGCAGCCCAAAGACAGGGGTTGGCTACACCTTC CASSPKTGVGYTF
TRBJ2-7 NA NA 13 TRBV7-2 TGTGCCAGCAGCCCAGGACCTGGCTACGAGCAGTACTTC CASSPGPGYEQYF
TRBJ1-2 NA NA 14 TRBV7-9 TGTGCCAGCTCTCGGGGTTCGGGAGTGGATGGCTACACCTTC CASSRGSGVDGYTF
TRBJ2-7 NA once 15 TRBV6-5 TGTGCCAGCAGTCCCGGGGTAGCGGCAGTCAACGAGCAGTACTTC CASSPGVAAVNEQYF
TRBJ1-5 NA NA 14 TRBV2 TGTGCCAGCACTGAGGGCTGGGGCAATCAGCCCCAGCATTTT CASTEGWGNQPQHF
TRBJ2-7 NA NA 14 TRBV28 TGTGCCAGCAGCTTCCGACTAGTGGGCTACGAGCAGTACTTC CASSFRLVGYEQYF
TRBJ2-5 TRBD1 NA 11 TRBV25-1 TGTGCCAGCAGTCCCGGACAGGAGCAGTACTTC CASSPGQEQYF
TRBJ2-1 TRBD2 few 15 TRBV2 TGTGCCAGCAGGCCGACTAGCGGGAGATACAATGAGCAGTTCTTC CASRPTSGRYNEQFF
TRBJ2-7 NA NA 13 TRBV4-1 TGCGCCAGCAGCCCCAGCCGACTAGACGGGCAGTACTTC CASSPSRLDGQYF
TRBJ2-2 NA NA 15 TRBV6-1 TGTGCCAGCAGCTACCTTTCTGGGAACACCGGGGAGCTGTTTTTT CASSYLSGNTGELFF
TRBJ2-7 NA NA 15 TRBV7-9 TGTGCCAGCAGCTTATTGTCCCCTTACTCCTACGAGCAGTACTTC CASSLLSPYSYEQYF
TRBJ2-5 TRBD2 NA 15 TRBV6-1 TGTGCCAGCAGTGAGAATCTGGGAGGGCAAGAGACCCAGTACTTC CASSENLGGQETQYF
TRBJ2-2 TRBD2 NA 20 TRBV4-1 TGCGCCAGCAGCCAAGTGACTAGCGGGAGGGGAATAGCGAACACCGGGGAGCTGTTTTTT CASSQVTSGRGIANTGELFF
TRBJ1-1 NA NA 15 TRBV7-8 TGTGCCAGCAGCTTAGAGGTCAGGGGCTACCCTGAAGCTTTCTTT CASSLEVRGYPEAFF
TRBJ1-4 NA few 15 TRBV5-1 TGCGCCAGCAGCTTGGCCACCCAGCCAGATGAAAAACTGTTTTTT CASSLATQPDEKLFF
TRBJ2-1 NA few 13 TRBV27 TGTGCCAGCAGTTCGCAGGGTCGGGGTGAGCAGTTCTTC CASSSQGRGEQFF
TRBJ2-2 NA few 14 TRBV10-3 TGTGCCATCAAGAGTACTACGAACACCGGGGAGCTGTTTTTT CAIKSTTNTGELFF
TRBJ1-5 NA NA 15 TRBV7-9 TGTGCCAGCAGCTTAGGTAACAGGGAGGTTCAGCCCCAGCATTTT CASSLGNREVQPQHF
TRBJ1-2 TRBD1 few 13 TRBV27 TGTGCCAGCAGATCCGGGACAGCCTATGGCTACACCTTC CASRSGTAYGYTF
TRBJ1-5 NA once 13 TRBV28 TGTGCCAGCAGTTTAGTAGTGAAGCAGCCCCAGCATTTT CASSLVVKQPQHF
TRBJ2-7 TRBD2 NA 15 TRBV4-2 TGTGCCAGCAGCCAAGAGGTAGCGGGAGGTTACGAGCAGTACTTC CASSQEVAGGYEQYF
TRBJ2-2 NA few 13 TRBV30 TGTGCCTGGAGTGTATCGGCTAGCGGGGAGCTGTTTTTT CAWSVSASGELFF
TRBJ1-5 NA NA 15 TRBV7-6 TGTGCCAGCAGCTTAGAAGCAAGGGGCTATCAGCCCCAGCATTTT CASSLEARGYQPQHF
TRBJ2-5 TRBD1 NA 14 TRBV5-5 TGTGCCAGCAGCCCGGACAGGGGGTTAGAGACCCAGTACTTC CASSPDRGLETQYF
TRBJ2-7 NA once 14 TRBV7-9 TGTGCCAGCAGCCCCGTGGGGATAAGTTACGAGCAGTACTTC CASSPVGISYEQYF
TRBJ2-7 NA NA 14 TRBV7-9 TGTGCCAGCAGCATCGTTGGGGGTTCGTACGAGCAGTACTTC CASSIVGGSYEQYF
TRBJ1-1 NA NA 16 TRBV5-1 TGCGCCAGCAGCTCTACCACCAGGGCGGGTTTTGCTGAAGCTTTCTTT CASSSTTRAGFAEAFF
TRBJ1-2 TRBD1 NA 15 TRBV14 TGTGCCAGCAGCGCCCGGGACAGACATCCCTATGGCTACACCTTC CASSARDRHPYGYTF
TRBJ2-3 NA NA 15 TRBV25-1 TGTGCCAGCAGGTTATCTGGGATTGGAACAGATACGCAGTATTTT CASRLSGIGTDTQYF
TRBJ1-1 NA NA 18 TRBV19 TGTGCCAGTAGTATAGATGACTCTTCCGGGGCTAGCGGCACTGAAGCTTTCTTT CASSIDDSSGASGTEAFF
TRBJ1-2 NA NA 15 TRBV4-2 TGTGCCAGCAGCCAAGAGGATTGGCAGGACTATGGCTACACCTTC CASSQEDWQDYGYTF
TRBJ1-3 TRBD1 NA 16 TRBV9 TGTGCCAGCAGCGTTAAAGGGACAGACTCTGGAAACACCATATATTTT CASSVKGTDSGNTIYF
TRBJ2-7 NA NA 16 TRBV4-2 TGTGCCAGCAGCCAAGGATTCCGGGACCCCTCCTACGAGCAGTACTTC CASSQGFRDPSYEQYF
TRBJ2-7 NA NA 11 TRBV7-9 TGTGCCAGCAGCCACGACTACGAGCAGTACTTC CASSHDYEQYF
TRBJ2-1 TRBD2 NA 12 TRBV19 TGTGCCAGTAGTACGCAGCGGGGTGAGCAGTTCTTC CASSTQRGEQFF
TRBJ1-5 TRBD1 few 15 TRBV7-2 TGTGCCAGCAGCTCCAGGGGGGATAGCAATCAGCCCCAGCATTTT CASSSRGDSNQPQHF
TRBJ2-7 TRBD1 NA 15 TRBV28 TGTGCCAGCAGTCCTCCCGGGACAGACTCCTACGAGCAGTACTTC CASSPPGTDSYEQYF
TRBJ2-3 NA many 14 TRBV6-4 TGTGCCAGCAGTAGGGGTGGTGGCACAGATACGCAGTATTTT CASSRGGGTDTQYF
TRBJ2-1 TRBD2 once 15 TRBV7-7 TGTGCCAGCAGCTTAAGCGGGGCCTCCTACAATGAGCAGTTCTTC CASSLSGASYNEQFF
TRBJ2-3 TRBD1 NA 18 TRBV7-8 TGTGCCAGCAGCGGCCGGGACAGTCCGGCCCTAGGCACAGATACGCAGTATTTT CASSGRDSPALGTDTQYF
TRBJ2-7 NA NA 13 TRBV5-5 TGTGCCAGCAGCTTGCAGGGGCTGGACGAGCAGTACTTC CASSLQGLDEQYF
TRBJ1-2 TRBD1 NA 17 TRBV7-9 TGTGCCAGCAGCGCCCGGACAGGGGGCTCCTCCCCTGGGGGCTACACCTTC CASSARTGGSSPGGYTF
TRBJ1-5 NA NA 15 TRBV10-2 TGCGCCAGCAGTCTTGCCAGCCTCACCAATCAGCCCCAGCATTTT CASSLASLTNQPQHF